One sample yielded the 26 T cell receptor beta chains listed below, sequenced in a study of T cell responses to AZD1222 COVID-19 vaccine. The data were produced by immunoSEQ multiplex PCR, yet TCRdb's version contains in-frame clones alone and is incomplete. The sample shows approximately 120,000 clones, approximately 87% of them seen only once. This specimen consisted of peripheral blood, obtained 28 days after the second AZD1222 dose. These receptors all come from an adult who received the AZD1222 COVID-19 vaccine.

CDR3 DNA: TGTGCCAGCAGTTCAATTGGACTAGCGGGATACGATGAGCAGTTCTTC. Its translation: CASSSIGLAGYDEQFF. The rearrangement joins TRBV6-5 to TRBJ2-1, with TRBD2 matching 12 bases. Unmatched junction bases numbered 9, after V lost 4 bases and J lost 8 bases. This CDR3 is 16 amino acids long. Germline loops: CDR1 MNHEY, CDR2 SVGAGI.

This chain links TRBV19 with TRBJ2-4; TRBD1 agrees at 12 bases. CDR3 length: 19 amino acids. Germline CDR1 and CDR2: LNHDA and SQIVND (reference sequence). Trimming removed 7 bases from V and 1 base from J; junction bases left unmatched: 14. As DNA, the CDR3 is TGTGCCAGTATGACATCGGGACAGGGGGCGCTTGGGGCCAAAAACATTCAGTACTTC. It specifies CASMTSGQGALGAKNIQYF.

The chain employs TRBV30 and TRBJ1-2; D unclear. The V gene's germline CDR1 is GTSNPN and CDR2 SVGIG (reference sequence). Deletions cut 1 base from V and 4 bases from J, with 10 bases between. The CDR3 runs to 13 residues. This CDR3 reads CAWSDRILYGYTF. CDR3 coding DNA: TGTGCCTGGAGTGACCGGATTCTCTATGGCTACACCTTC.

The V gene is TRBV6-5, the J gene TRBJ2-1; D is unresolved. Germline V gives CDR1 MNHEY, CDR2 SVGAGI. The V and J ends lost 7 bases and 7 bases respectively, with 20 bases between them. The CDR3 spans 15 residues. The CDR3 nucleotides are TGTGCCAGCATGGGTAGGAGACTGCCTGCTAATGAGCAGTTCTTC. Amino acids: CASMGRRLPANEQFF.

This chain's CDR3 is CASTDFGKEGNEQFF. In DNA, the CDR3 is TGTGCCAGCACCGATTTTGGGAAAGAGGGCAATGAGCAGTTCTTC. The chain couples TRBV27 to TRBJ2-1, with D tentatively TRBD2 (5 bases). CDR3 length equals 15 residues. The V gene lost 7 bases and the J gene lost 6 bases, with 19 bases spanning the gap. Germline V gene lookup returns CDR1 MNHEY and CDR2 SMNVEV (reference sequence).

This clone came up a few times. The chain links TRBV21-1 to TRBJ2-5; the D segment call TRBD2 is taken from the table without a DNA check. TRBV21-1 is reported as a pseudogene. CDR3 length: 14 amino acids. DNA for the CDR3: TGTGCCAGCAGCACCCTAGCGGTGGAGGAGACCCAGTACTTC. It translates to CASSTLAVEETQYF.

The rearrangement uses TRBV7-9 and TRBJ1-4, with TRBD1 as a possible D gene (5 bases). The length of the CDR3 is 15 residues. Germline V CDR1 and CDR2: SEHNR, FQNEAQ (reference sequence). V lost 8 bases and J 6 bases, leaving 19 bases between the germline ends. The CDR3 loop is CASRITGPRDEKLFF. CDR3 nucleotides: TGTGCCAGCCGCATCACAGGCCCTCGCGATGAAAAACTGTTTTTT.

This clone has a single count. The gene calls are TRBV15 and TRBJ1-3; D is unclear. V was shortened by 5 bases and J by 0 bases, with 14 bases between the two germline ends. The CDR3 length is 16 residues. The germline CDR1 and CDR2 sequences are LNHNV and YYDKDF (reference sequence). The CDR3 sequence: CATSLKGSYSGNTIYF. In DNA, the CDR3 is TGTGCCACCAGCCTCAAAGGGAGCTACTCTGGAAACACCATATATTTT.

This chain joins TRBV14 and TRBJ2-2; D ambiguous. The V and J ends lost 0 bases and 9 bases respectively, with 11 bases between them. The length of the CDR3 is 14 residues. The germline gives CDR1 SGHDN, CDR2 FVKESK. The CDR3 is CASSQDRTFRELFF. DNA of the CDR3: TGTGCCAGCAGCCAAGACCGTACTTTTCGGGAGCTGTTTTTT.

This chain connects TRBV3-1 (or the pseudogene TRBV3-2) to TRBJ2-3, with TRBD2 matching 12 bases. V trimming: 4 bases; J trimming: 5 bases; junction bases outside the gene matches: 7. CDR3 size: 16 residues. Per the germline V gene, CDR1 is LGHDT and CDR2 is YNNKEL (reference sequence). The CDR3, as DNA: TGTGCCAGCAGCCGTCGACTAGCGGGAGCGGGAGATACGCAGTATTTT. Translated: CASSRRLAGAGDTQYF.

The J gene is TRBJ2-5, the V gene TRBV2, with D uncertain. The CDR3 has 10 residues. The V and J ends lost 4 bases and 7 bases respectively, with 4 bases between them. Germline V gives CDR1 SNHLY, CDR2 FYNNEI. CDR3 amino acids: CASSGGTQYF. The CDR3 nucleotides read TGTGCCAGCAGTGGAGGGACCCAGTACTTC.

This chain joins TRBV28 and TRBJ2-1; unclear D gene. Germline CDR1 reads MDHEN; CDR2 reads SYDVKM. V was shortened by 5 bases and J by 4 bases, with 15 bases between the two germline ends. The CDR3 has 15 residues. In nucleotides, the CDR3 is TGTGCCAGCAGTGACGCTATGACTTCTTACAATGAGCAGTTCTTC. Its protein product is CASSDAMTSYNEQFF.

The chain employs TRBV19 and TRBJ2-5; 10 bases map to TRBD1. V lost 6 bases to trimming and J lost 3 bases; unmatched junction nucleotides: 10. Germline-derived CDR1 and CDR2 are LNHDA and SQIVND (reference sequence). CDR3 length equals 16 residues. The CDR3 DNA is TGTGCCAGTAGCCCCGGCGGGACAGGGGCCGAAGAGACCCAGTACTTC. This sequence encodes CASSPGGTGAEETQYF.

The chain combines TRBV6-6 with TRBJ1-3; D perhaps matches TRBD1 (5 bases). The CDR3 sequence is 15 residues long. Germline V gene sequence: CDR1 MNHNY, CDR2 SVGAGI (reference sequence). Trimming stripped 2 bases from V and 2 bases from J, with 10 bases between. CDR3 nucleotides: TGTGCCAGCAGTTACGAGGGGATCACTGGAAACACCATATATTTT. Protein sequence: CASSYEGITGNTIYF.

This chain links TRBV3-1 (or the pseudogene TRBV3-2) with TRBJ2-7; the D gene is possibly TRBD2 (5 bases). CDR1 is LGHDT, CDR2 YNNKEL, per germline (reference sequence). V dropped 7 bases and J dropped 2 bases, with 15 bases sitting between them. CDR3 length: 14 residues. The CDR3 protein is CASNSYGEPYEQYF. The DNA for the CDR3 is TGTGCCAGCAACTCGTACGGGGAACCCTACGAGCAGTACTTC.

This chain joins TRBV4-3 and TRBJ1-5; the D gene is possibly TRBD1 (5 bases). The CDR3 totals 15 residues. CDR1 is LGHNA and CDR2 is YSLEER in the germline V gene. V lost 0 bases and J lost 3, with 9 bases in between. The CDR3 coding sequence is TGCGCCAGCAGCCAAGAGCAGGGACCCAATCAGCCCCAGCATTTT. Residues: CASSQEQGPNQPQHF.

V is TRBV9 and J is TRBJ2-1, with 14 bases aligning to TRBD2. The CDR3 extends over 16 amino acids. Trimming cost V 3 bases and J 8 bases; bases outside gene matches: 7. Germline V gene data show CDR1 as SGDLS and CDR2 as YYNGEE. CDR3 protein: CASSASPGLAGDEQFF. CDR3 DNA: TGTGCCAGCAGCGCCTCTCCGGGACTAGCGGGAGATGAGCAGTTCTTC.

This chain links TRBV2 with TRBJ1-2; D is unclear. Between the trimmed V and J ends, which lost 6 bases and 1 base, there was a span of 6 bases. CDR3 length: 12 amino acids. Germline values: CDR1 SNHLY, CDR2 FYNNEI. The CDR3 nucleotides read TGTGCCAGCAGGGAGAATAACTATGGCTACACCTTC. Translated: CASRENNYGYTF.

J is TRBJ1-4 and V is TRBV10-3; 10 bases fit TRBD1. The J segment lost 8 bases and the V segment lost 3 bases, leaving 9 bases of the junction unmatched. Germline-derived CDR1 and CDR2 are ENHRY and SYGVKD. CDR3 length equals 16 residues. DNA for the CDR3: TGTGCCATCAGTGACACGACAGGGGGCGCCCCGGAAAAACTGTTTTTT. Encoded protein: CAISDTTGGAPEKLFF.

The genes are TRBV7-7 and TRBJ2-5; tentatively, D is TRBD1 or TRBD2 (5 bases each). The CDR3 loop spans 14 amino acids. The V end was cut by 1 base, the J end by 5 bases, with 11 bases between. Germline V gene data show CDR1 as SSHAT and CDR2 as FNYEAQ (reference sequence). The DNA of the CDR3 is TGTGCCAGCAGCTTAGAGGGCAGGGAGGAGACCCAGTACTTC. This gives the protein CASSLEGREETQYF.

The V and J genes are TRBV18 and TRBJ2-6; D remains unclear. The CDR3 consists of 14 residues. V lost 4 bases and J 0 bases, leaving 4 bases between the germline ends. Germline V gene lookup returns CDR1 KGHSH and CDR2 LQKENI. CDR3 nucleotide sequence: TGTGCCAGCTCACGGAGCTCTGGGGCCAACGTCCTGACTTTC. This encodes CASSRSSGANVLTF.

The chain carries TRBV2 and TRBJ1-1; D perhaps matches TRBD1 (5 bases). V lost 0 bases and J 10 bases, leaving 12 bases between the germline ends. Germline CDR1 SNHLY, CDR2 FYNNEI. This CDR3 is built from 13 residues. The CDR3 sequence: CASSEAGGFGAFF. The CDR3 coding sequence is TGTGCCAGCAGTGAAGCGGGGGGTTTTGGAGCTTTCTTT.

Here the CDR3 DNA reads TGTGCCAGCAGCGACGTGGGACAGGGAAATGAAAAACTGTTTTTT. This encodes CASSDVGQGNEKLFF. The gene calls are TRBV7-6 and TRBJ1-4; TRBD1 aligns across 9 bases. J gave up 5 bases and V 5 bases, and 6 bases lay outside the gene matches. Germline V lookup: CDR1 SGHVS, CDR2 FNYEAQ. This CDR3 region has 15 residues.

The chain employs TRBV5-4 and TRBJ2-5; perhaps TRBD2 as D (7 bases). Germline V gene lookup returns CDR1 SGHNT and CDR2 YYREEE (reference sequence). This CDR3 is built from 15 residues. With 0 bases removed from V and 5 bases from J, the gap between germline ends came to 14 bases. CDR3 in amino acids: CASSLEGGAEETQYF. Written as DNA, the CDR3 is TGTGCCAGCAGCTTGGAGGGGGGGGCGGAGGAGACCCAGTACTTC.

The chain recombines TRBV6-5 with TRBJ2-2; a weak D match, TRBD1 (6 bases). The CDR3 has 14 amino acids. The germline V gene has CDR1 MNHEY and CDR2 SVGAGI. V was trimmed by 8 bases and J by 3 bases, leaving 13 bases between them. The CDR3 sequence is CASPPGQDTGELFF. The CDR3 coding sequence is TGTGCCAGCCCGCCGGGACAAGACACCGGGGAGCTGTTTTTT.

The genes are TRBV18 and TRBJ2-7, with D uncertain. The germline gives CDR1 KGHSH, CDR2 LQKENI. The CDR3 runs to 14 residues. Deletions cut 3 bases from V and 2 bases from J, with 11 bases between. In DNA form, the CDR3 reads TGTGCCAGCTCACCTTCCCGGGTCACCTACGAGCAGTACTTC. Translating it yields CASSPSRVTYEQYF.